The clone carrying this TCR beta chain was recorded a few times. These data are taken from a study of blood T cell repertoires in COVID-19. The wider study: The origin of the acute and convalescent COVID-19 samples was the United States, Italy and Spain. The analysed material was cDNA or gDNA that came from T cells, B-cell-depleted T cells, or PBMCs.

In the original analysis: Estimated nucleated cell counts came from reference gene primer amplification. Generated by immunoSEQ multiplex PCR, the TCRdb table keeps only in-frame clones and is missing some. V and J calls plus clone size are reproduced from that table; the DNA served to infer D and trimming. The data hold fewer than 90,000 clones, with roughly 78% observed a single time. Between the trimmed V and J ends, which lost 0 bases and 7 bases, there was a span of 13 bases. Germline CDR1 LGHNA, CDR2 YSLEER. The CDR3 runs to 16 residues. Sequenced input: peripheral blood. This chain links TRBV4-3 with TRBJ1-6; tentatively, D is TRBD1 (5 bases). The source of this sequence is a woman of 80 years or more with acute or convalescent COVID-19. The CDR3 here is CASSQEDGGGNSPLHF. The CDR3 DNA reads TGCGCCAGCAGCCAAGAAGATGGGGGGGGGAATTCACCCCTCCACTTT.